The subject of this entry is one T cell receptor beta chain. Its antigen target is currently unknown. There are no base qualities to consult, and no much larger clone falls within one base. Genomic DNA served as template for TCR beta VDJ combination and CDR3 sequence profiling. An Illumina HiSeq 2000 was the platform used for TCR repertoire sequencing. The authors' analysis ran thus. Repertoire assessment relied on Simpson's diversity index, CDR3 size and DJ length profiles, and TRBV/TRBJ rearrangement plots. The most abundant DNA sequence in the deep sequencing data was taken as the immunodominant clone. CDR3 amino acid sequences were checked for sharing between subjects and were compared against published repertoires and the VDJdb database. TCRdb handled the public reads itself, with Q25 trimming in fastp and clone calling in MiXCR, and kept productive beta chains. Every distinct CDR3 protein forms one entry, paired with its most common genes and DNA. The V and J calls shown here were made by TCRdb, not taken from the authors' results. Within this sample are some 190,000 distinct CDR3 sequences, with around 45% of them counted one time only. 2.5% to 3.5% of the sample rests with the top ten.

The study deep-sequenced TCR repertoires of sorted CD4+ and CD8+ blood T cells from severe aplastic anemia patients and healthy subjects. Ficoll-Paque density gradient centrifugation was used to isolate peripheral blood mononuclear cells. Before DNA was extracted, CD4+ and CD8+ T cells were sorted using either FACS or magnetic beads. The CDR3 goes from the cysteine to the phenylalanine over 15 residues. Just CDR3 DNA is preserved here, 45 bases in frame from base 1. CDR1 and CDR2, looked up from the germline V gene (reference sequence), are LNHDA and SQIVND. The junction shows trimming of 3 bases on V and 0 bases on J, plus 9 bases between the germline ends. The source of the sample is a study of CD8+CD57+ T cells in acquired aplastic anemia (dated by TCRdb to about 2018). About the investigation overall: Extracted DNA from sorted CD4+ and CD8+ cells averaged approximately 3 ug, ranging from about 0.17 to 27.4 ug. For healthy donor samples, the average read count was about 10.8 million for CD4+ cells and roughly 12 million for CD8+ cells. What the research found in general, with its limitations: Between patients and healthy controls, no significant difference in CD8+ Simpson's diversity was found (P=0.060). Although roughly 30 CD8+ CDR3 sequences were shared by patients and controls, these sequences appeared highly expressed in patients and within the immunodominant clones of patients.

The sequence is built from TRBV19 and TRBJ1-3, with the D gene uncertain. The clonotype was recovered from a human donor in good health. Sequenced input: sorted CD4+, CD8+, or CD8+CD57+ T cells (not recorded which) from PBMCs. The bases are TGTGCCAGTAGTATCTTCTCGATCTCTGGAAACACCATATATTTT. Translated, this gives CASSIFSISGNTIYF.